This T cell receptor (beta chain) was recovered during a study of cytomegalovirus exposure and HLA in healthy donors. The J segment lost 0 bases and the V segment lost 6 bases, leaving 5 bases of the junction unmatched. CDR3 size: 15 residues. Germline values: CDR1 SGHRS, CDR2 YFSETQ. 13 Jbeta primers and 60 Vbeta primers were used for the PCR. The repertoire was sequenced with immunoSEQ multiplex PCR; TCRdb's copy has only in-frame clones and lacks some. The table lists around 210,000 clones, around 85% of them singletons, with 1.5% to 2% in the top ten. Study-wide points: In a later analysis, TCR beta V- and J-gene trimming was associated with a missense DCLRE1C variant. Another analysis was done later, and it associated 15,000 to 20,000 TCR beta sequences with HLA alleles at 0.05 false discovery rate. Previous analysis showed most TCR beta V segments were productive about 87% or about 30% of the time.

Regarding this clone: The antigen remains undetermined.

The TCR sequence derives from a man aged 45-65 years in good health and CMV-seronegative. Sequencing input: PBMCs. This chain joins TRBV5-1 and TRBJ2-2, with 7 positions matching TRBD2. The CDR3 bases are TGCGCCAGCACCCTCCTAGCGGCGAACACCGGGGAGCTGTTTTTT. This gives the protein CASTLLAANTGELFF.